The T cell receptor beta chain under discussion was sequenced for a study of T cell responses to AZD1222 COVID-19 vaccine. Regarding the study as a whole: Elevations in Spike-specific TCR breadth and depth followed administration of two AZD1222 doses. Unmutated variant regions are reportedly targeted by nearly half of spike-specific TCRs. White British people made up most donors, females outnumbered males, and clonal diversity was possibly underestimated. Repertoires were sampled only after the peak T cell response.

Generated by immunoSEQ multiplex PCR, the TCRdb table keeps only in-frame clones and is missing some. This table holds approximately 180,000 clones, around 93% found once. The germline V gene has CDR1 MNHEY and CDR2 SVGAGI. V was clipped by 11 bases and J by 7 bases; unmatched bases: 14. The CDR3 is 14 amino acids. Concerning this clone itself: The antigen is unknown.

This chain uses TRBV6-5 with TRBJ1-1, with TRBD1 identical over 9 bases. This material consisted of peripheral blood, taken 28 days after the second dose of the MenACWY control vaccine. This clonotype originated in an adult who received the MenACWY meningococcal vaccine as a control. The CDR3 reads CALQFDRGSGEAFF. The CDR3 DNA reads TGTGCCTTGCAGTTTGACAGGGGGTCCGGTGAAGCTTTCTTT.